The 25 T cell receptor beta chains given below trace back to one sample, sequenced in a study of shared clonotypes between healthy human individuals (dated by TCRdb to the early 2020s). The library was produced with the immunoSEQ multiplex PCR assay. Sourced from immuneACCESS, this table was stored by TCRdb with only in-frame sequences that have V and J called. A share of the clones is absent; for the studies checked, an unresolved V gene accounts for under half, and the remainder has no known explanation. The sample records 1 million to 1.2 million clones, around 77% of which are singletons. Clones ranked in the top ten supply almost 0.9% of the sample. The sample taken for sequencing was memory CD4+ T cells from PBMCs. In the paper's terms, the cell subset or site label means: CD45RA-negative fraction. Every receptor here comes from a man in his late teens or twenties in good health. Some clones in this sample may be carry-over from other donors' samples.

Turning to this clone: This sample includes further DNA sequences coding for the same CDR3. The chain recombines TRBV28 with TRBJ1-1; 7 nucleotides match TRBD1. This CDR3 region has 15 residues. Trimming removed 2 bases from V and 2 bases from J; junction bases left unmatched: 5. CDR1 and CDR2 (germline): MDHEN, SYDVKM. The CDR3 DNA follows: TGTGCCAGCAGTTTACGACAGGGCGGAAACACTGAAGCTTTCTTT. This codes for CASSLRQGGNTEAFF.

This chain joins TRBV6-1 and TRBJ2-3; 7 positions agree with TRBD1. Trimming took 5 bases from V and 3 from J; bases not matched to a gene: 5. This CDR3 is 14 amino acids long. Looked up from germline, CDR1 is MNHNS and CDR2 is SASEGT. CDR3 sequence: CASSRDRWTDTQYF. CDR3 nucleotides: TGTGCCAGCAGTAGGGACAGATGGACAGATACGCAGTATTTT.

This clone appeared a few times. The chain carries TRBV27 and TRBJ1-3; TRBD1 is a possible D gene (5 bases). CDR3 length: 15 residues. The germline V and J ends were trimmed by 6 bases and 0 bases, with 12 bases remaining between them. Germline V gene sequence: CDR1 MNHEY, CDR2 SMNVEV (reference sequence). CDR3 DNA sequence: TGTGCCAGCAGCCTGGTCGGGACCTCTGGAAACACCATATATTTT. Encoded protein: CASSLVGTSGNTIYF.

In its sample, this clone was seen a few times. The V and J genes are TRBV5-1 and TRBJ1-1; D remains ambiguous. Trimming shortened V by 2 bases and J by 2 bases, and 7 bases separated the two germline ends. Per germline, CDR1 SGHRS and CDR2 YFSETQ. This CDR3 region has 13 residues. This CDR3 is CASSFQVNTEAFF. As DNA, the CDR3 is TGCGCCAGCAGCTTTCAGGTAAACACTGAAGCTTTCTTT.

This chain joins TRBV2 and TRBJ2-1; maybe TRBD2 (6 bases). Trimming removed 6 bases from V and 1 base from J, with 10 bases in between. The CDR3 runs 14 residues. From germline, CDR1 is SNHLY and CDR2 FYNNEI. CDR3 DNA: TGTGCCAGCAGGGCAGCGGGTTCCTACAATGAGCAGTTCTTC. Its protein is CASRAAGSYNEQFF.

The chain joins TRBV9 to TRBJ2-1; 8 bases are a match to TRBD2. Germline lookup yields CDR1 SGDLS and CDR2 YYNGEE. CDR3 length equals 13 residues. With 4 bases clipped from V and 10 bases from J, the junction kept 7 bases outside the gene matches. CDR3 sequence reads: CASSYGGEQEQFF. The CDR3 region has the DNA TGTGCCAGCAGCTACGGGGGGGAGCAAGAGCAGTTCTTC.

The gene calls are TRBV12-5 and TRBJ1-1; perhaps TRBD1 as D (5 bases). CDR3 length: 18 amino acids. Germline loops: CDR1 LGHNT, CDR2 FRNRAP. V lost 5 bases and J lost 4, with 26 bases in between. The CDR3 region is CASGPPVGGARFFTEAFF. The CDR3 DNA sequence: TGTGCTAGTGGTCCGCCTGTCGGAGGGGCGCGGTTCTTCACTGAAGCTTTCTTT.

In DNA form, the CDR3 reads TGTGCCAGCAGCTTTTATGCCGGGGAGCTGTTTTTT. This sequence encodes CASSFYAGELFF. V and J are TRBV7-7 and TRBJ2-2, with no clear D. There are 12 residues in the CDR3. V shed 3 bases and J shed 6 bases, with 5 bases lying between them. CDR1 and CDR2 from the germline V gene are SSHAT and FNYEAQ (reference sequence).

This clone appeared once. The V gene is TRBV25-1, the J gene TRBJ2-7; the D call may be TRBD1 or TRBD2 (5 bases each). The germline CDR1 and CDR2 sequences are MGHDK and SYGVNS. The CDR3 is 14 amino acids. Trimming removed 6 bases from V and 3 bases from J, with 15 bases in between. CDR3 in amino acids: CASSPPPRGYEQYF. The CDR3 nucleotides read TGTGCCAGCAGCCCCCCCCCGAGGGGCTACGAGCAGTACTTC.

This rearrangement joins TRBV28 to TRBJ1-2, with D perhaps TRBD1 (5 bases). The CDR3 is made up of 14 amino acids. Per the germline V gene, CDR1 is MDHEN and CDR2 is SYDVKM. Trimming took off 5 bases at V and 2 bases at J, with 12 bases between the two ends. The CDR3 region is CASSPGTNNYGYTF. CDR3 sequence (DNA): TGTGCCAGCAGTCCCGGGACGAACAACTATGGCTACACCTTC.

The chain combines TRBV4-1 with TRBJ2-3; D gene uncertain. The CDR3 sequence is 14 residues long. Trimming shortened V by 3 bases and J by 4 bases, and 11 bases separated the two germline ends. CDR1 and CDR2 (germline): MGHRA, YSYEKL. In DNA, the CDR3 is TGCGCCAGCAGCCAGCCGAGAAGGGCAGATACGCAGTATTTT. Translating gives CASSQPRRADTQYF.

This clone has a single count. The chain carries TRBV5-1 and TRBJ1-2; no clear D gene. V lost 2 bases and J 4 bases, leaving 12 bases between the germline ends. This CDR3 is built from 14 residues. CDR1 is SGHRS and CDR2 is YFSETQ in the germline V gene. The CDR3 spells CASSFYSSTYGYTF. DNA for the CDR3: TGCGCCAGCAGCTTCTACAGTTCAACCTATGGCTACACCTTC.

The chain joins TRBV14 to TRBJ2-4, with 7 positions matching TRBD2. CDR1 and CDR2 from the germline V gene are SGHDN and FVKESK. CDR3 length: 12 residues. V was clipped by 9 bases and J by 1 base; unmatched bases: 0. The CDR3 bases are TGTGCCAGGACTAGCGCCAAAAACATTCAGTACTTC. As protein: CARTSAKNIQYF.

The chain links TRBV7-3 to TRBJ2-7, with D unresolved. CDR1 and CDR2 from the germline V gene are SGHTA and FQGTGA. The CDR3 totals 13 residues. With 5 bases removed from V and 0 bases from J, the gap between germline ends came to 8 bases. As DNA, the CDR3 is TGTGCCAGCAGCCCCTCACCCTCCTACGAGCAGTACTTC. This encodes CASSPSPSYEQYF.

A note on this clone: The same CDR3 is also encoded by other DNA sequences in this sample. The J gene is TRBJ2-5, the V gene TRBV25-1; the D gene is possibly TRBD1 (6 bases). V lost 6 bases and J lost 4, with 12 bases in between. This CDR3 spans 13 amino acids. CDR1 MGHDK and CDR2 SYGVNS come from the germline V gene. CDR3 residues: CASRGTPPETQYF. The CDR3 coding sequence is TGTGCCAGCAGGGGGACACCCCCAGAGACCCAGTACTTC.

The rearrangement joins TRBV5-1 to TRBJ2-3, with D maybe TRBD1 (5 bases). Germline V CDR1 and CDR2: SGHRS, YFSETQ. Trimming left V 0 bases short and J 2 bases short, with 10 bases between. The CDR3 contains 15 residues. CDR3 coding DNA: TGCGCCAGCAGCTTGGCCCAGGGCGTCACAGATACGCAGTATTTT. It codes for CASSLAQGVTDTQYF.

The chain uses TRBV28 and TRBJ1-5; the D gene is possibly TRBD1 (6 bases). This CDR3 has 16 residues. The ends were cut back, 7 bases at V and 7 bases at J, with 23 bases in the middle. From germline, CDR1 is MDHEN and CDR2 SYDVKM. Here the CDR3 DNA reads TGTGCCAGCATCCAGTGGACTGGACAGCCGGACCAGCCCCAGCATTTT. It is translated as CASIQWTGQPDQPQHF.

J is TRBJ2-1 and V is TRBV5-4, with D possibly matching TRBD2 (6 bases). Germline lookup yields CDR1 SGHNT and CDR2 YYREEE (reference sequence). This CDR3 is 14 amino acids long. V lost 1 base and J lost 4, with 9 bases in between. The CDR3 region has the DNA TGTGCCAGCAGCTTGAGGGAGGCATACAATGAGCAGTTCTTC. Its protein product is CASSLREAYNEQFF.

Only one count was recorded for this clone. This chain uses TRBV5-1 with TRBJ1-2; 9 bases align to TRBD1. This CDR3 region has 15 residues. The V segment lost 0 bases and the J segment 8 bases; nucleotides outside the gene matches: 8. Germline CDR1 is SGHRS and CDR2 is YFSETQ. The CDR3: CASSLEPGQGGGYTF. CDR3 nucleotides: TGCGCCAGCAGCTTGGAACCGGGACAGGGAGGCGGCTACACCTTC.

With respect to this clone: Other DNA sequences in the same sample also yield this CDR3. This chain links TRBV7-9 with TRBJ2-7; D is unresolved. Germline loops: CDR1 SEHNR, CDR2 FQNEAQ (reference sequence). This CDR3 is 13 amino acids long. The ends were cut back, 3 bases at V and 0 bases at J, with 6 bases in the middle. The CDR3 DNA reads TGTGCCAGCAGCTTCTACCCCTCCTACGAGCAGTACTTC. Translation gives CASSFYPSYEQYF. The full variable domain, rest sourced from reference TRBV7-9 and TRBJ2-7, is DTGVSQNPRHKITKRGQNVTFRCDPISEHNRLYWYRQTLGQGPEFLTYFQNEAQLEKSRLLSDRFSAERPKGSFSTLEIQRTEQGDSAMYLCASSFYPSYEQYFGPGTRLTVT.

This chain uses TRBV23-1 with TRBJ2-7, with 13 positions matching TRBD2. TRBV23-1 is noted as an ORF with a role that remains uncertain. The CDR3 totals 15 residues. After removal of 8 bases from V and 3 bases from J, the junction contained 7 bases not matched to a gene. CDR3 in DNA: TGCGCCAGCGGACTAGCGGGAGTTGAAGGCTACGAGCAGTACTTC. Amino acid sequence: CASGLAGVEGYEQYF.

The chain links TRBV6-1 to TRBJ2-7; 15 positions match TRBD2. The CDR3 has 13 residues. CDR1 is MNHNS and CDR2 is SASEGT in the germline V gene. V shed 10 bases, J shed 6 bases, and the junction held 4 bases outside the gene matches. The CDR3 DNA follows: TGTGCCATCCTGGGACTAGCGGGAGGCGAGCAGTACTTC. It translates to CAILGLAGGEQYF.

The gene calls are TRBV6-1 and TRBJ2-3; D not certain. This CDR3 has 14 amino acids. The germline V and J ends were trimmed by 0 bases and 0 bases, with 4 bases remaining between them. Per the germline V gene, CDR1 is MNHNS and CDR2 is SASEGT. The CDR3 coding sequence is TGTGCCAGCAGTGAAGCTTACAGCACAGATACGCAGTATTTT. This gives the protein CASSEAYSTDTQYF.

The V and J genes are TRBV6-1 and TRBJ2-5; no clear D. The germline V gene has CDR1 MNHNS and CDR2 SASEGT. V lost 4 bases and J lost 2, with 14 bases in between. The CDR3 consists of 15 residues. The CDR3 protein is CASSVGYLGQETQYF. The CDR3 DNA reads as TGTGCCAGCAGTGTGGGTTACCTGGGACAAGAGACCCAGTACTTC.

V gene TRBV18 combines with J gene TRBJ2-5, with 7 nucleotides matching TRBD1. Germline-derived CDR1 and CDR2 are KGHSH and LQKENI. The CDR3 totals 13 residues. The trim removed 5 bases at V and 1 base at J, leaving 1 base unmatched. In DNA, the CDR3 is TGTGCCAGCTCAACAGGGGTCCAAGAGACCCAGTACTTC. Amino acids: CASSTGVQETQYF.